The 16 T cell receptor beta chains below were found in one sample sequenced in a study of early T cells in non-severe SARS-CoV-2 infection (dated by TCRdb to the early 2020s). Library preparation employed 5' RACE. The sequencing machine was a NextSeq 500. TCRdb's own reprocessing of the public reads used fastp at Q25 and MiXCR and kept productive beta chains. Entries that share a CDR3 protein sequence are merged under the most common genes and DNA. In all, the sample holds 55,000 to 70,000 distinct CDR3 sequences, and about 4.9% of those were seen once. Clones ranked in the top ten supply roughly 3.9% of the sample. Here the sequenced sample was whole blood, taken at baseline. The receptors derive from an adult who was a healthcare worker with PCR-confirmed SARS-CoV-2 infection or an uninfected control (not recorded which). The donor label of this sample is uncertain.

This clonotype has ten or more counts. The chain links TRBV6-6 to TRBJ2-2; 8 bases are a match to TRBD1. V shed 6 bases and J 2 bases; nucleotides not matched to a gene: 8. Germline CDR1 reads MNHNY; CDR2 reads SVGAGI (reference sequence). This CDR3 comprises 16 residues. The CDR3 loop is CASRRRGQGNTGELFF. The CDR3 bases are TGTGCCAGCAGGAGACGAGGACAGGGAAACACCGGGGAGCTGTTTTTT.

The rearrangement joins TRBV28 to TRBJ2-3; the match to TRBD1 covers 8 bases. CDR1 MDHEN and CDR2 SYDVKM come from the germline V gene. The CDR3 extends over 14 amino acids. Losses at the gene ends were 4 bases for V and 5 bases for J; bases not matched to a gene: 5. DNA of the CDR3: TGTGCCAGCAGTTGGCAGGGGGCGGAAGATACGCAGTATTTT. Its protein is CASSWQGAEDTQYF.

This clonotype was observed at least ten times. CDR3 coding DNA: TGTGCCAGCAGCTTTCTGGACAGGATAGCTGAAGCTTTCTTT. Its protein product is CASSFLDRIAEAFF. The V and J genes are TRBV7-2 and TRBJ1-1; TRBD1 agrees at 7 bases. Germline CDR1 reads SGHTA; CDR2 reads FQGNSA. Trimming took 3 bases from V and 6 from J; bases not matched to a gene: 7. The CDR3 is made up of 14 amino acids.

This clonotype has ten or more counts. CDR3 sequence (DNA): TGCAGTGGTACGGACAGTGTCCCGGACGAGCAGTACTTC. It specifies CSGTDSVPDEQYF. J is TRBJ2-7 and V is TRBV20-1; a possible D gene is TRBD1 (6 bases). The CDR3 consists of 13 residues. V shed 7 bases and J shed 5 bases, with 18 bases lying between them. Per germline, CDR1 DFQATT and CDR2 SNEGSKA (reference sequence).

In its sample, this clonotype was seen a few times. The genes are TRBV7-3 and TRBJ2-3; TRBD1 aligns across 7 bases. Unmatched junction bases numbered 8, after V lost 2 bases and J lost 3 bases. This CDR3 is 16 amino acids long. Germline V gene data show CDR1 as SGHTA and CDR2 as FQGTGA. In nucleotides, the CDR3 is TGTGCCAGCAGCTTATATGGACAGGAACAGACAGATACGCAGTATTTT. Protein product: CASSLYGQEQTDTQYF. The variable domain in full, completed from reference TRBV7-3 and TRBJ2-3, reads GAGVSQTPSNKVTEKGKYVELRCDPISGHTALYWYRQSLGQGPEFLIYFQGTGAADDSGLPNDRFFAVRPEGSVSTLKIQRTERGDSAVYLCASSLYGQEQTDTQYFGPGTRLTVL.

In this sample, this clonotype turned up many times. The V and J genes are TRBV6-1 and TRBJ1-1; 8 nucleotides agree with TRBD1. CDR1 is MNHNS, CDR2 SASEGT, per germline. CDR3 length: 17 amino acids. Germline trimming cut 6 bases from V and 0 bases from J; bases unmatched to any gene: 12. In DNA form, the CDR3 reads TGTGCCAGCAGCGATAGGACAGGGTTTCTTATGAACACTGAAGCTTTCTTT. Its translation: CASSDRTGFLMNTEAFF.

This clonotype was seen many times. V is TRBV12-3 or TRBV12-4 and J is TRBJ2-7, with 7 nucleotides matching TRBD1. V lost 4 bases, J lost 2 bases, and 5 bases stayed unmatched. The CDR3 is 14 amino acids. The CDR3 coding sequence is TGTGCCAGCAGTTCAAGACAGGGACCCTACGAGCAGTACTTC. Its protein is CASSSRQGPYEQYF.

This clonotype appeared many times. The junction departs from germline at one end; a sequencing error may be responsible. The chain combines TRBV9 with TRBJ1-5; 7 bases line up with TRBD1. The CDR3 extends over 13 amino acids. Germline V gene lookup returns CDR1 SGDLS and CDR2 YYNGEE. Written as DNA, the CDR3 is TGTGCCAGCAGTGTAGACAGGGACCAGCCCCAGCATTTT. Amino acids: CASSVDRDQPQHF.

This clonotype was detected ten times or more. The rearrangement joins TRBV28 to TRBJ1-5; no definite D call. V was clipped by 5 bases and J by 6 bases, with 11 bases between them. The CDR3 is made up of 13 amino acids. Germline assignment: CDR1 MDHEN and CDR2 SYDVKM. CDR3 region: CASSRFRSQPQHF. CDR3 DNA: TGTGCCAGCAGTAGGTTTAGGTCTCAGCCCCAGCATTTT.

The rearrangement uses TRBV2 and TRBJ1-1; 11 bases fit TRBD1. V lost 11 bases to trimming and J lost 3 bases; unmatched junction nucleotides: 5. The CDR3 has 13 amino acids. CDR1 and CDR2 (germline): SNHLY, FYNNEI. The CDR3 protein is CAGQGQGDTEAFF. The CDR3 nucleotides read TGTGCCGGACAGGGACAGGGGGACACTGAAGCTTTCTTT.

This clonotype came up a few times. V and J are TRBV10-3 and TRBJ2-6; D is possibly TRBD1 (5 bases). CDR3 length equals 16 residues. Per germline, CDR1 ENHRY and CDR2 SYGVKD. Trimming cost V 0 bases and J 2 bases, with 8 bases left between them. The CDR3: CAISESVGAGANVLTF. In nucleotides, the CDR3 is TGTGCCATCAGTGAGTCGGTAGGGGCTGGGGCCAACGTCCTGACTTTC.

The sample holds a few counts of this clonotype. CDR3 nucleotides: TGCGCCAGCAGCTTGGCCGGACAGGGACTGAACACTGAAGCTTTCTTT. It is translated as CASSLAGQGLNTEAFF. This rearrangement joins TRBV5-1 to TRBJ1-1; 8 positions match TRBD1. Germline CDR1 is SGHRS and CDR2 is YFSETQ. V was pared by 0 bases and J by 0 bases, with 4 bases of the junction left unmatched. The CDR3 length is 16 residues.

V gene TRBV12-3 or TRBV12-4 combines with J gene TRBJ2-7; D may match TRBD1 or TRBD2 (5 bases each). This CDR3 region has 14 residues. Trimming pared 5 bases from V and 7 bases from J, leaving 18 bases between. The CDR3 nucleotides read TGTGCCAGCAGTCCGGGACCCAGGTTAGGGGAGCAGTACTTC. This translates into CASSPGPRLGEQYF.

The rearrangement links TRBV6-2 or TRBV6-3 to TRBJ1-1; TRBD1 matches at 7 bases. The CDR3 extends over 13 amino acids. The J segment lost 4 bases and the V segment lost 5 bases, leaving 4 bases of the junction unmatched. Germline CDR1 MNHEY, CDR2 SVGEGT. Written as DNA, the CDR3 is TGTGCCAGCAGTCCGACAGGGTTCACTGAAGCTTTCTTT. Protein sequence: CASSPTGFTEAFF.

CDR3 in amino acids: CASTLGGISTDTQYF. The CDR3 DNA follows: TGTGCCAGCACCCTCGGGGGAATTAGCACAGATACGCAGTATTTT. V gene TRBV5-5 combines with J gene TRBJ2-3; D perhaps matches TRBD2 (6 bases). Germline CDR1 is SGHKS and CDR2 is YYEKEE (reference sequence). V lost 6 bases to trimming and J lost 0 bases, with 14 bases between them. The CDR3 is 15 residues long.

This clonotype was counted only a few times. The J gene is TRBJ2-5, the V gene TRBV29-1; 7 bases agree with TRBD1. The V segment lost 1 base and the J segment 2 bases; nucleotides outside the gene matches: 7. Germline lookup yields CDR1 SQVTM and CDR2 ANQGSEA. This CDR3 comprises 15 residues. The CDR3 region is CSVEGQGVEQETQYF. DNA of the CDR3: TGCAGCGTTGAAGGTCAGGGGGTAGAGCAAGAGACCCAGTACTTC.